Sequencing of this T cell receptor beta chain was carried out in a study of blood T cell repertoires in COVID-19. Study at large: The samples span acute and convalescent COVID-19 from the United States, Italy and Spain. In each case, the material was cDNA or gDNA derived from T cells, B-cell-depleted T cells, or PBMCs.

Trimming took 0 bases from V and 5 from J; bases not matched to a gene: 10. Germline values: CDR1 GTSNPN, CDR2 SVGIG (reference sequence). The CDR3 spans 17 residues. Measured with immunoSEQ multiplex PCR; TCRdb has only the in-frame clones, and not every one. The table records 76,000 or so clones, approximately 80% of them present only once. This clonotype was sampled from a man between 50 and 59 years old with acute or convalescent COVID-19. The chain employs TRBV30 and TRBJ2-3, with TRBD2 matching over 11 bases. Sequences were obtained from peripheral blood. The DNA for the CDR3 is TGTGCCTGGAGTGTACGGATTAGCGGGGGGGCCGGAGATACGCAGTATTTT. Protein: CAWSVRISGGAGDTQYF.